This paragraph reports one T cell receptor beta chain. Its antigen is unknown. This specimen comes from a study of cytomegalovirus exposure and HLA in healthy donors. The PCR employed 60 Vbeta primers together with 13 Jbeta primers. TCRdb keeps only in-frame clones here, not all; method: immunoSEQ multiplex PCR. The data hold about 150,000 clones, with around 75% observed a single time. Study-wide findings and caveats: There were some public TCRs occurring in many donors, but most TCR sequences were rare. Certain sequence variants were highly shared and formed a cluster, and this cluster was likely a sequencing artifact. Researchers left out some V segments, among them TRBV6-2 and TRBV6-3, as indistinguishable.

Germline CDR1 reads SGHVS; CDR2 reads FNYEAQ. The CDR3 has 18 residues. V was trimmed by 3 bases and J by 4 bases, leaving 25 bases between them. The clonotype originates from a man aged 55-75 years in good health and CMV-seronegative. The material sequenced was PBMCs. The genes are TRBV7-6 and TRBJ2-7, with D possibly TRBD2 on 6 matching bases. The CDR3 region has the DNA TGTGCCAGCAGCTTGGGGCCGATAGGTCCAGCGGGTTTTTACGAGCAGTACTTC. Protein: CASSLGPIGPAGFYEQYF.